This T cell receptor beta chain was identified in a study of blood T cells in healthy people across ages. Study observations and caveats: What prevented conclusive comparison of naive and antigen-experienced cells was that PBMCs were unsorted.

CDR3 length: 16 amino acids. Germline CDR1 LNHNV, CDR2 YYDKDF (reference sequence). In each sample, at least 6.5 million PBMCs were isolated. Regarding this clonotype: Its target is not known. A read error may produce the germline difference seen at one junction end.

Sample-barcoded 5' priming and a J-beta primer mix drove a second PCR of roughly 6 to 12 cycles. MiXCR was run by TCRdb on the 5' RACE reads, yielding one entry per CDR3 protein. The sample carries about 670,000 distinct CDR3 sequences, under 65% recorded once. This TCR came from a woman older than 75 in good health. The V and J genes are TRBV15 and TRBJ1-5; D gene uncertain. Input material: blood. As DNA, the CDR3 is TGTGCCACCAGCAGTCCCGGACGGGGAGGCAATCAGCCCCCGCATTTT. Translating gives CATSSPGRGGNQPPHF.